This T cell receptor beta chain was retrieved from a study of blood T cell repertoires in COVID-19 (dated by TCRdb to the early 2020s). Concerning the study at large: Samples from collaborators originated in the United States, Italy and Spain and spanned both the acute and convalescent phases of COVID-19. Where available, HLA class I and class II types were taken from metadata supplied by the sample provider and were not determined by assay-based typing. The material from the prospective study consisted of cDNA or gDNA derived from T cells, B-cell-depleted T cells, or PBMCs. Nearly every sample came with metadata listing a de-identified subject ID, COVID-19 status, age in years and sex. A freely available public database, intended as a resource for researchers studying the immune response to SARS-CoV-2, is where the repertoires were released. The dataset comprised deeply sampled blood TCRbeta repertoires from subjects exposed to, actively infected with, or recovered from COVID-19. The samples were drawn from two sources: the first 160 participants of the ongoing ImmuneRACE study, and 950 to 1,500 subjects contributed by 6 global collaborators. The research as a whole found: The amount of clinical and demographic metadata varied by source and participant and was provided uncurated.

TCRbeta CDR3 regions were amplified from genomic DNA using the immunoSEQ Assay, a bias-controlled multiplex PCR. For the original study's pipeline: Within the assay, amplification of reference gene primers was used to estimate how many nucleated cells each sample contained. To quantify the absolute abundance of each unique TCRbeta CDR3 rearrangement, sequence reads were collapsed and filtered. For each sample, productive Simpson clonality was calculated by taking the square root of Simpson's diversity index across productive rearrangements. Entries here come from immuneACCESS through TCRdb and include only in-frame sequences with V and J called. Some clones fail to appear in such tables; in the studies checked, an unresolved V gene covers under half of the shortfall, and the cause of the remainder is unknown. That table is the source of V, J and clone size, and D and trimming were worked out from the DNA. The sample data list 190,000 or so clones, and 86% of these were observed just once. The ten most abundant clones make up roughly 2.9% of the sample.

The trim is 1 base for V and 1 base for J, with a gap of 15 bases between the germline ends. The CDR3 spans 17 residues, from the cysteine through the phenylalanine. Left in the record is the CDR3 DNA by itself, 51 bases read in frame from the first base. CDR1 and CDR2, per the germline V gene (reference sequence), are MNHEY and SMNVEV. As to this clone: The specificity of this receptor is unknown. The record has no base qualities; no much larger clone is one base away.

The collaborating institutions used their own protocols to collect whole blood in K2EDTA tubes. Collaborator samples were shipped for TCRbeta analysis as frozen whole blood, isolated PBMCs, or DNA extracted from either sample type. This TCR derives from a woman aged 25-40 years with active or convalescent COVID-19. Recombination joined TRBV27 with TRBJ2-3; possibly the D gene is TRBD1, per 6 matching bases. Sequencing was carried out using peripheral blood. The CDR3 is CASSLFVRGFGTDTQYF. The DNA sequence reads TGTGCCAGCAGTTTATTTGTCAGGGGATTTGGCACAGATACGCAGTATTTT.